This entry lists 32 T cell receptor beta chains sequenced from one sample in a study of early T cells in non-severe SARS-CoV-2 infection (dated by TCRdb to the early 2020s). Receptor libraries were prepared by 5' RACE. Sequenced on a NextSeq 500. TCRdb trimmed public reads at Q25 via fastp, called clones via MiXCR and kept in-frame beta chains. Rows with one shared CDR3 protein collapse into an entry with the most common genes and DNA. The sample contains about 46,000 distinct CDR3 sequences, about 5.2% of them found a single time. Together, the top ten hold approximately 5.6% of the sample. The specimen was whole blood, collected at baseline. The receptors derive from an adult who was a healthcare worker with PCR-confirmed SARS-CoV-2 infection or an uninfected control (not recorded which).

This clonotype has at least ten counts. The CDR3 region is CASSTRRTSGLEQYF. The CDR3 nucleotides read TGTGCCAGCAGCACTCGCCGGACTAGCGGTTTAGAGCAGTACTTC. The chain couples TRBV21-1 to TRBJ2-7; the D call TRBD2 from the table was never checked on the DNA. TRBV21-1 is a pseudogene segment. This CDR3 spans 15 amino acids.

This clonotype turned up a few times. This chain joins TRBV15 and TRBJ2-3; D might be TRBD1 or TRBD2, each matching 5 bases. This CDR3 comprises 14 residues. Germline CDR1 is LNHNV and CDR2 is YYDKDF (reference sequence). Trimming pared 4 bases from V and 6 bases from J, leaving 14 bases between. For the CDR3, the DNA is TGTGCCACCAGCACGGGACCGCCACCCGATACGCAGTATTTT. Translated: CATSTGPPPDTQYF. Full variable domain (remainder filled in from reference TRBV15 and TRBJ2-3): DAMVIQNPRYQVTQFGKPVTLSCSQTLNHNVMYWYQQKSSQAPKLLFHYYDKDFNNEADTPDNFQSRRPNTSFCFLDIRSPGLGDTAMYLCATSTGPPPDTQYFGPGTRLTVL.

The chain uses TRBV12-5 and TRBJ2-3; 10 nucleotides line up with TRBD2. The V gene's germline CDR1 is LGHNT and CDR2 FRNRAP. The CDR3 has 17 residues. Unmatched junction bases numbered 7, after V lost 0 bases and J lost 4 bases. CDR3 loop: CASGLVSASGSPDTQYF. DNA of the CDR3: TGTGCTAGTGGTTTGGTATCGGCTAGCGGGAGTCCAGATACGCAGTATTTT. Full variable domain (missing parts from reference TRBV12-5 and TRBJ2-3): DARVTQTPRHKVTEMGQEVTMRCQPILGHNTVFWYRQTMMQGLELLAYFRNRAPLDDSGMPKDRFSAEMPDATLATLKIQPSEPRDSAVYFCASGLVSASGSPDTQYFGPGTRLTVL.

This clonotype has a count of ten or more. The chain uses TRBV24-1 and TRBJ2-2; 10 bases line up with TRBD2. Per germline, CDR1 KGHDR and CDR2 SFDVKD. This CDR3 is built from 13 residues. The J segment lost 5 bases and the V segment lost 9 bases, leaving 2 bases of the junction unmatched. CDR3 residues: CATGTSETGELFF. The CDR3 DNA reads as TGTGCCACCGGGACTAGCGAGACCGGGGAGCTGTTTTTT.

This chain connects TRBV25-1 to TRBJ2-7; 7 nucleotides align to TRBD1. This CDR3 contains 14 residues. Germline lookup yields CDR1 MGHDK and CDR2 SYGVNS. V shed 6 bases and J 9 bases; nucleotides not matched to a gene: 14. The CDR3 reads CASSEILTGFGQYF. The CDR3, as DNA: TGTGCCAGCAGCGAGATCCTGACAGGGTTTGGGCAGTACTTC.

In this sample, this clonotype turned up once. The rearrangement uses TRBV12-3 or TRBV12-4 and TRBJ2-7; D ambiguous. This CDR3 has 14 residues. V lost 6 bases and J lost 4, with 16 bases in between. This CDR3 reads CASSQDLTQYEQYF. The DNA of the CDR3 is TGTGCCAGCAGCCAAGACCTGACCCAGTACGAGCAGTACTTC.

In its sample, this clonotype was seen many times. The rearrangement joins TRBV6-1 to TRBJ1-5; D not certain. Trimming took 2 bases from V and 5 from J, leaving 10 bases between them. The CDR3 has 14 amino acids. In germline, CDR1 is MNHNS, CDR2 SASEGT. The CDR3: CASSEQQQYQPQHF. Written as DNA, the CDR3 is TGTGCCAGCAGTGAACAACAGCAATATCAGCCCCAGCATTTT.

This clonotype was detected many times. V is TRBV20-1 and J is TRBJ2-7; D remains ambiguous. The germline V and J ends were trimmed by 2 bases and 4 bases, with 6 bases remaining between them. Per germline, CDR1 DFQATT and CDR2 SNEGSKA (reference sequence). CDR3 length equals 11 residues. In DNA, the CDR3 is TGCAGTGCTAGAAACGGTTACGAGCAGTACTTC. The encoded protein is CSARNGYEQYF.

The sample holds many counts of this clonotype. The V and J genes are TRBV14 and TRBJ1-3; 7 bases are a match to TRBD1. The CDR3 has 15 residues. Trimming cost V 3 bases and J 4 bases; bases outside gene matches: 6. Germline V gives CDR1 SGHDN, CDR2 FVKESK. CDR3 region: CASSHLGQSGNTIYF. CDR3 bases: TGTGCCAGCAGCCATTTGGGACAGTCCGGAAACACCATATATTTT.

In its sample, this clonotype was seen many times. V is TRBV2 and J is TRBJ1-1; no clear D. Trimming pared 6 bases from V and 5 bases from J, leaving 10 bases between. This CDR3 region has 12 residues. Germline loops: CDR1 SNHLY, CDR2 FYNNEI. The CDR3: CASSAIQTEAFF. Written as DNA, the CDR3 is TGTGCCAGCAGCGCAATCCAGACTGAAGCTTTCTTT.

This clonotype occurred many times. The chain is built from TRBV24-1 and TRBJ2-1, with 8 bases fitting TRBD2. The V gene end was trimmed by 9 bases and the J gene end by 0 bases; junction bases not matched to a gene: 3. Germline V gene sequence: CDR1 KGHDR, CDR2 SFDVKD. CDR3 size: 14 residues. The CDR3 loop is CATRSGSSYNEQFF. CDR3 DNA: TGTGCCACCCGAAGCGGGAGCTCCTACAATGAGCAGTTCTTC.

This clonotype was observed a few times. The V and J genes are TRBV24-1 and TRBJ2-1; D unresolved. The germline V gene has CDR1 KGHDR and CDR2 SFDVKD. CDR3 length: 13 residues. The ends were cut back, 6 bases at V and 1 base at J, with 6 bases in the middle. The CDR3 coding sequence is TGTGCCACCAGTCACTTTTCCTACAATGAGCAGTTCTTC. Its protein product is CATSHFSYNEQFF.

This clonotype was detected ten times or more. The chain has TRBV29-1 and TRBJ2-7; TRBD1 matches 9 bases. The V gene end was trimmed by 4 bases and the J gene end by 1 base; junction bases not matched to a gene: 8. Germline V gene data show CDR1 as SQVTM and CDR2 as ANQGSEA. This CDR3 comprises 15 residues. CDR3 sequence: CSVVLRDRESYEQYF. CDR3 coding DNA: TGCAGCGTTGTACTGAGGGACAGGGAATCCTACGAGCAGTACTTC.

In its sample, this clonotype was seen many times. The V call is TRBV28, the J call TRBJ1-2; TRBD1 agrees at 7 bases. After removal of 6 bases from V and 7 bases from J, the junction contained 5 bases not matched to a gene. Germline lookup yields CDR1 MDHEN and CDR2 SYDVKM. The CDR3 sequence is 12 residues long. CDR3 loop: CASRATGIGYTF. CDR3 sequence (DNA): TGTGCCAGCAGGGCGACAGGGATTGGCTACACCTTC.

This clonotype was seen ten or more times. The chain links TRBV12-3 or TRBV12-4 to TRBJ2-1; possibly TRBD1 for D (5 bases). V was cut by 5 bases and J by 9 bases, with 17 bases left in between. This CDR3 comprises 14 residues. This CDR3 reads CASSRGLSAGEQFF. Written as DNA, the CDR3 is TGTGCCAGCAGTAGGGGCCTCTCTGCCGGTGAGCAGTTCTTC.

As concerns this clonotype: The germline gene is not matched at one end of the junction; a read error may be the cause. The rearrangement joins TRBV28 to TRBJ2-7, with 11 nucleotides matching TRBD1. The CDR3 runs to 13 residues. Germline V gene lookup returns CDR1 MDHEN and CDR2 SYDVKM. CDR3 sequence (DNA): TGTGCCAGCAGTTCACGGACAGGGGGCGAGGAGTACTTC. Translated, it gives CASSSRTGGEEYF.

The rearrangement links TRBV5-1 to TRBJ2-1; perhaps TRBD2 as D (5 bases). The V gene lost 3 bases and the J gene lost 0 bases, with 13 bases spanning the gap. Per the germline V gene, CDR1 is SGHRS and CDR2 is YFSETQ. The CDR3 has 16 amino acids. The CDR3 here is CASSSESGSSYNEQFF. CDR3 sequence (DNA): TGCGCCAGCAGCTCCGAAAGCGGAAGCTCCTACAATGAGCAGTTCTTC.

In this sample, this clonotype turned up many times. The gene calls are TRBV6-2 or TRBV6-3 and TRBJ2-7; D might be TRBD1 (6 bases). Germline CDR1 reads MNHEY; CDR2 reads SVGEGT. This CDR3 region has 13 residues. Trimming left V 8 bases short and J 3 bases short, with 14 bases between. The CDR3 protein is CASRDRTHYEQYF. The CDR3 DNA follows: TGTGCCAGCCGTGACAGGACCCACTACGAGCAGTACTTC.

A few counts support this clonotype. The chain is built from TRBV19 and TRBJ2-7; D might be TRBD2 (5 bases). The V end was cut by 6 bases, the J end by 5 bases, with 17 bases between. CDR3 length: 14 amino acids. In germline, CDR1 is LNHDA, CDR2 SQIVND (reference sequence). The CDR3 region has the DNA TGTGCCAGTAGAAGGAAACACCCGGAGGACGAGCAGTACTTC. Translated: CASRRKHPEDEQYF.

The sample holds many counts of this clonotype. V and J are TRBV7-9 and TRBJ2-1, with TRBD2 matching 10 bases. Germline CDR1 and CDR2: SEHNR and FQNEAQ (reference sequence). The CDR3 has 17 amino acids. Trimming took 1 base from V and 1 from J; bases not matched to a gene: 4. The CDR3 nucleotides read TGTGCCAGCAGCTTAGTTTCAGCGGGAGGGTCCTACAATGAGCAGTTCTTC. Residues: CASSLVSAGGSYNEQFF.

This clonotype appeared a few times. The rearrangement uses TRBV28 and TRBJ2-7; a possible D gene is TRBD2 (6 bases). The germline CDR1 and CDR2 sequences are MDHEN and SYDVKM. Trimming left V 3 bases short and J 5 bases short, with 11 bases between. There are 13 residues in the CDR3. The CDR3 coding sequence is TGTGCCAGCAGTTTTGGGGGGATCGACGAGCAGTACTTC. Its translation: CASSFGGIDEQYF.

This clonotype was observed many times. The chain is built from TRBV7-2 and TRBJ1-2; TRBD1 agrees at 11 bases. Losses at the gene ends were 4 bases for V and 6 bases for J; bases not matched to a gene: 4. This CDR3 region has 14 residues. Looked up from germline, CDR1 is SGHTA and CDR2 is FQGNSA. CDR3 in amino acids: CASSSGQGVNGYTF. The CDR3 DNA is TGTGCCAGCAGCTCGGGACAGGGGGTGAATGGCTACACCTTC.

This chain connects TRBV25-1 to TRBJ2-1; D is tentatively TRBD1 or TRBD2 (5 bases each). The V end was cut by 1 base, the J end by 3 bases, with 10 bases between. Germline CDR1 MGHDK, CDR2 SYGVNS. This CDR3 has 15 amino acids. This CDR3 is CASSELEGFYNEQFF. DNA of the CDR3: TGTGCCAGCAGTGAATTAGAGGGGTTCTACAATGAGCAGTTCTTC.

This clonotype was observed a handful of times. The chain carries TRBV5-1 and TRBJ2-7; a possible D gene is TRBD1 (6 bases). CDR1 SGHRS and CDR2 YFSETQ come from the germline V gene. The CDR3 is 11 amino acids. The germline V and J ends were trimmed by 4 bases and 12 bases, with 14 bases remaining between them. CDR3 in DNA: TGCGCCAGCAGCGAGGACAGAGTCCTGTACTTC. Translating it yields CASSEDRVLYF.

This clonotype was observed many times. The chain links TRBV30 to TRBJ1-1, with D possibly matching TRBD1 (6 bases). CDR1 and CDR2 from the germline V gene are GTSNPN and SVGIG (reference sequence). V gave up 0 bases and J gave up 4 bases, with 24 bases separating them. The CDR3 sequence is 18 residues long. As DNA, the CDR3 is TGTGCCTGGAGTGTATACGGGGGCAACAGCCAAAGGGGCACTGAAGCTTTCTTT. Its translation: CAWSVYGGNSQRGTEAFF.

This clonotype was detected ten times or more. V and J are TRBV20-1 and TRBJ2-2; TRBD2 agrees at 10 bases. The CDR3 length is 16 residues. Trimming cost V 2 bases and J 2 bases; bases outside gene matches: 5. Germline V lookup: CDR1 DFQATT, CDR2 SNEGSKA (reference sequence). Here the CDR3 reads CSARPGTSDNTGELFF. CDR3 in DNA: TGCAGTGCTAGACCCGGGACTAGCGACAACACCGGGGAGCTGTTTTTT.

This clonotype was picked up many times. CDR3 sequence reads: CSVSPQAGVTDTQYF. As DNA, the CDR3 is TGCAGTGTTAGCCCCCAGGCGGGAGTGACAGATACGCAGTATTTT. The chain is built from TRBV20-1 and TRBJ2-3; TRBD2 agrees at 7 bases. This CDR3 has 15 amino acids. Germline V CDR1 and CDR2: DFQATT, SNEGSKA (reference sequence). The trim removed 7 bases at V and 3 bases at J, leaving 13 bases unmatched.

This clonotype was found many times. The CDR3 here is CSARDRDRDAGYTF. DNA of the CDR3: TGCAGTGCTAGAGACCGGGACAGGGACGCGGGCTACACCTTC. This chain links TRBV20-1 with TRBJ1-2, with 9 bases fitting TRBD1. Trimming took 0 bases from V and 8 from J; bases not matched to a gene: 7. Germline-derived CDR1 and CDR2 are DFQATT and SNEGSKA (reference sequence). This CDR3 region has 14 residues.

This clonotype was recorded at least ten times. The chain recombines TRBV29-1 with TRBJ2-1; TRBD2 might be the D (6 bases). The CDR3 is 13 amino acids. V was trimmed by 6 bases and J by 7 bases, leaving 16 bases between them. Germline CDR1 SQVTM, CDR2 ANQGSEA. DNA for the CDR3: TGCAGCGTCGCGGGGCTCCGGGGTAATGAGCAGTTCTTC. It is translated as CSVAGLRGNEQFF.

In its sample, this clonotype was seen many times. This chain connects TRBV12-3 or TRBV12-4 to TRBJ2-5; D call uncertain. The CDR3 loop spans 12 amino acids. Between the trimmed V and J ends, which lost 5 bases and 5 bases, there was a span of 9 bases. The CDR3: CASSPAVETQYF. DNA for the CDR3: TGTGCCAGCAGTCCTGCCGTGGAGACCCAGTACTTC.

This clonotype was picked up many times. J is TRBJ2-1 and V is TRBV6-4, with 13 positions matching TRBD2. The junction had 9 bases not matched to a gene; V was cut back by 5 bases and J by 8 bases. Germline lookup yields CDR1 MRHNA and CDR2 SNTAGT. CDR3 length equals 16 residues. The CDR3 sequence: CASSRLAGGGPDEQFF. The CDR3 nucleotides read TGTGCCAGCAGTAGACTAGCGGGAGGCGGACCGGATGAGCAGTTCTTC.

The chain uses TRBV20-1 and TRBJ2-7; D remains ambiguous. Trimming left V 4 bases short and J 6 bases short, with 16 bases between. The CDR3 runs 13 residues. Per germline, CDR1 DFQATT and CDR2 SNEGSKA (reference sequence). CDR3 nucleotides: TGCAGTGCTAAGGCAGCGATCCAAGGCGAGCAGTACTTC. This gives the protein CSAKAAIQGEQYF.